This record looks at one T cell receptor (beta chain) sequence and its context. This clone turned up a few times. Its specific antigen is unknown. Nothing much larger sits one base from this clone, and base qualities are not available. These data originate in a study of T cell responses to AZD1222 COVID-19 vaccine (dated by TCRdb to about 2021). Background for the entire study: Because spike-specific TCR depth and breadth did not differ between the two schedules, AZD1222 recipients who got a second dose at roughly 4 weeks were pooled with those who got a second dose at roughly 12 weeks. A total of about 230 trial participants underwent TCR sequencing, of whom nearly 210 received two doses of AZD1222 and around 25 received two doses of the MenACWY control vaccine. Trial participants were enrolled by age into 18-55, 56-69 and 70-plus year subgroups, with about 150, 27 and 61 TCR-sequenced participants respectively. The paper as a whole reports these results and caveats: After two AZD1222 doses, both the breadth and the depth of spike-specific TCRs were significantly higher than at day 0 and than in MenACWY recipients. Because no samples from the day 14 peak response were available, repertoires could be characterized only after the peak T cell response. Participants were mostly white British and included more females than males, and it was suggested by the authors that clonal diversity may have been underestimated. Conclusions about previously exposed vaccinees are limited, since just six AZD1222 recipients were seropositive for SARS-CoV-2 at baseline. The 56-69-year group was small, and its depth increase did not reach significance, likely because of low power. The vaccine-associated CD4 TCRs covered the entire spike protein, and the dominant responses fell in regions 160-218 and 743-854. Reportedly, close to half of the unique spike-specific TCRs recognized epitopes lying outside the regions that are mutated in the B.1.351 and B.1.1.7 variants.

The CDR3 regions of human TCRbeta chains were analyzed by immunosequencing. As for the original processing: Repertoire TCRs were checked for matches against a reference library of SARS-CoV-2-specific TCRs that had been generated using the MIRA antigen-specificity platform. Breadth was defined as the fraction of unique TCRs that were SARS-CoV-2-associated. Depth was defined as the fraction of total T cells that were SARS-CoV-2-associated. Using the MIRA data, every spike-specific TCR was mapped to the spike region that the TCR reacted to and assigned to either a CD4 or a CD8 class. Log10-transformed breadth and depth values were compared by one-way ANOVA with Sidak's multiple comparisons tests. Drawn from immuneACCESS, this table holds only the in-frame rearrangements with V and J called that TCRdb kept. Clones are partly lost; checked studies trace under half to an unresolved V gene and leave the rest unexplained. V and J calls and clone size are copied from that table; D and trimming were computed from the DNA. Present in this sample are roughly 40,000 clones, 80% of which were seen just once. About 4.3% of the sample belongs to the ten largest clones.

CDR1 SGHTS and CDR2 YDEGEE were looked up in the germline V gene. The CDR3 covers 12 residues, taking in both the cysteine and the phenylalanine. Left in the record is the CDR3 DNA by itself, 36 bases read in frame from the first base. The trim is 4 bases for V and 10 bases for J, with a gap of 13 bases between the germline ends. The time point label here, explained by the study, means: baseline before first vaccination. Samples from vaccinated people were obtained from the UK trials COV001 and COV002, which included a single-blind randomized controlled phase 2/3 trial of AZD1222 (ChAdOx1 nCoV-19) in healthy adults. Trial participant PBMC samples were collected at day 0 and day 28 after the second dose for TCRbeta chain sequencing.

This receptor was identified in an adult in good health. The chain joins TRBV5-8 to TRBJ2-3, with the D gene too uncertain to name. This sample comprised peripheral blood, obtained on day 0 of AZD1222 vaccination. The DNA reads as follows: TGTGCCAGCAGCGGGCTCACGTCCGCGCAGTATTTT. Translated, it reads CASSGLTSAQYF.